This T cell receptor (beta chain) was documented in a study of cytomegalovirus exposure and HLA in healthy donors. Comment on this clone: Antigen: not known.

Germline V lookup: CDR1 MNHEY, CDR2 SMNVEV (reference sequence). V lost 5 bases and J 7 bases, leaving 18 bases between the germline ends. This CDR3 contains 14 residues. Study-wide results and limits: The study listed 150 to 200 cytomegalovirus-associated TCR beta chains. Reportedly, HLA-A and HLA-B alleles of most subjects were accurately predicted from TCR beta. Later analysis identified about 17,000 TCR beta sequences associated with HLA alleles, using a false discovery rate threshold of 0.05.

Primers: 60 Vbeta forward and 13 Jbeta reverse. In the original workflow: A later analysis counted around 74 million unique TCR beta chains, around 11 million shared. Clones were read by immunoSEQ multiplex PCR, and TCRdb kept only the in-frame ones, dropping some. V and J calls and clone size come straight from that table; D and trimming were deduced from the DNA. The sample has around 140,000 clones; 82% are singletons. The chain combines TRBV27 with TRBJ2-7; D is possibly TRBD2 (5 bases). The TCR sequence derives from a woman between 45 and 60 years old in good health and CMV-seropositive. The sample taken for sequencing was PBMCs. CDR3 sequence (DNA): TGTGCCAGCAGTCAAGGCCCACCATCGGGGGAGCAGTACTTC. Translating it yields CASSQGPPSGEQYF.